This TCR beta chain came from a study of T cells in localized non-small cell lung cancer. Data came from immunoSEQ multiplex PCR; TCRdb stores just in-frame clones and leaves some out. This table holds about 2,800 clones, less than 30% found once. This clone came up a few times. This CDR3 spans 13 amino acids. From germline, CDR1 is MNHGY and CDR2 SAAAGT. Unmatched junction bases numbered 5, after V lost 10 bases and J lost 4 bases. This clonotype was sampled from a man aged 40-75 years with stage II lung adenocarcinoma. The material was normal lung tissue next to the tumor, obtained before any cancer treatment. The chain is built from TRBV6-8 and TRBJ1-2, with TRBD1 matching 11 bases. The CDR3 is CAIRGQGVYGYTF. The CDR3 DNA is TGTGCCATCAGGGGACAGGGGGTCTATGGCTACACCTTC.